This TCR beta chain derives from a study of molecular identifiers for immune sequencing clone quantification. Whole-study results and caveats: It was shown that clones above 20 RNA copies held over 97% of effector molecules, but under 1% in naive cells.

Naive CD8 libraries came from around 18,000 to 910,000 sorted cells with 10%, 30% or 50% RNA. Making the bulk TCR libraries relied on previously described methods and listed TCR primers. TCRdb recomputed calls from the PCR reads with MiXCR, one row per CDR3 protein. This table has under 600,000 distinct CDR3 sequences, around a fifth appearing once. This clonotype has a handful of counts. Its antigen remains unidentified. The CDR3 extends over 14 amino acids. Germline lookup yields CDR1 SGHTA and CDR2 FQGNSA. The trim removed 5 bases at V and 9 bases at J, leaving 8 bases unmatched. Sequenced material: naive CD8+ T cells from blood, with Jurkat cell RNA spiked in. Subset reported: FACS-sorted CD8+CD4-CCR7+CD45RA+ naive T cells. V is TRBV7-2 and J is TRBJ2-1; 9 nucleotides align to TRBD2. This TCR was recovered from a human donor in good health. Some libraries in this study had Jurkat cell RNA spiked in. The CDR3 here is CASSNSGGATEQFF. CDR3 in DNA: TGTGCCAGCAGCAATAGCGGGGGAGCTACTGAGCAGTTCTTC. Full variable domain (remainder filled in from reference TRBV7-2 and TRBJ2-1): GAGVSQSPSNKVTEKGKDVELRCDPISGHTALYWYRQSLGQGLEFLIYFQGNSAPDKSGLPSDRFSAERTGGSVSTLTIQRTQQEDSAVYLCASSNSGGATEQFFGPGTRLTVL.